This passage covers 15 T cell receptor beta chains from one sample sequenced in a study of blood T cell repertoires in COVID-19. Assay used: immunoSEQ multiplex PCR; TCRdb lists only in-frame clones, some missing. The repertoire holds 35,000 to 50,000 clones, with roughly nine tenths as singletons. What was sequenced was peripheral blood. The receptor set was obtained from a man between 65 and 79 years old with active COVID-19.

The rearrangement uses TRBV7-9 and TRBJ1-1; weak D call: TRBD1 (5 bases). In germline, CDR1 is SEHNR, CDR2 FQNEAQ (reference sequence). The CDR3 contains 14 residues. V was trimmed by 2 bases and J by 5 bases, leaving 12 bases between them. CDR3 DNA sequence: TGTGCCAGCAGCTTACAGGGCAGTTTAACTGAAGCTTTCTTT. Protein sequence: CASSLQGSLTEAFF.

This CDR3 is CASSQFGGGLVETQYF. CDR3 DNA: TGTGCCAGCAGCCAATTCGGCGGGGGGCTGGTAGAGACCCAGTACTTC. The J gene is TRBJ2-5, the V gene TRBV3-1 (or the pseudogene TRBV3-2), with TRBD2 identical over 8 bases. This CDR3 comprises 16 residues. Germline assignment: CDR1 LGHDT and CDR2 YNNKEL (reference sequence). The J segment lost 4 bases and the V segment lost 2 bases, leaving 9 bases of the junction unmatched.

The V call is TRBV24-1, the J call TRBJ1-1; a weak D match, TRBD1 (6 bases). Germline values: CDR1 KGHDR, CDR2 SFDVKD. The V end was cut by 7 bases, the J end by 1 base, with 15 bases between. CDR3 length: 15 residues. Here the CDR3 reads CATRGEGGRNTEAFF. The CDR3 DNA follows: TGTGCCACCAGGGGGGAAGGGGGTCGGAACACTGAAGCTTTCTTT.

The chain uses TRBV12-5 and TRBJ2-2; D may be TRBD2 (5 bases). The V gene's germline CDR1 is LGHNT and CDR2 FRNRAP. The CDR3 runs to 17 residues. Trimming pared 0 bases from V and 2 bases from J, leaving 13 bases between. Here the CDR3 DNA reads TGTGCTAGTGGTTTGGTACGGGAAATTAGTAACACCGGGGAGCTGTTTTTT. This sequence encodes CASGLVREISNTGELFF.

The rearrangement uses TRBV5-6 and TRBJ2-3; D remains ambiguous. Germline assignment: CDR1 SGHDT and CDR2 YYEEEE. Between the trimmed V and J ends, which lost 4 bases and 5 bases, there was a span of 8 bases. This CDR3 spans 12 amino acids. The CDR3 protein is CASSQLIDTQYF. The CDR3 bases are TGTGCCAGCAGCCAACTAATAGATACGCAGTATTTT.

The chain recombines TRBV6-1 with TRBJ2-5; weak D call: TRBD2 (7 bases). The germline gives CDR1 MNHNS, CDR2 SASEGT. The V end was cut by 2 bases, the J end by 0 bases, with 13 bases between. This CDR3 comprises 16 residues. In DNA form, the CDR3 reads TGTGCCAGCAGTGAACAGGGGAGGGTCTACCAAGAGACCCAGTACTTC. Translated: CASSEQGRVYQETQYF.

The CDR3 DNA reads as TGTGCCAGCAGCTTAGCGGTAGATGGCTACACCTTC. Its translation is CASSLAVDGYTF. The rearrangement links TRBV7-2 to TRBJ1-2, with D uncertain. In germline, CDR1 is SGHTA, CDR2 FQGNSA. This CDR3 has 12 amino acids. The ends were cut back, 0 bases at V and 6 bases at J, with 5 bases in the middle. Drawing the rest from reference TRBV7-2 and TRBJ1-2, the complete variable domain is GAGVSQSPSNKVTEKGKDVELRCDPISGHTALYWYRQSLGQGLEFLIYFQGNSAPDKSGLPSDRFSAERTGGSVSTLTIQRTQQEDSAVYLCASSLAVDGYTFGSGTRLTVV.

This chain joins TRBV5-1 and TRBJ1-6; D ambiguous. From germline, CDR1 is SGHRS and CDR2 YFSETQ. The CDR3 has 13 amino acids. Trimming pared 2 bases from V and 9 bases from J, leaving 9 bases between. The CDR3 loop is CASSFDRGSPLHF. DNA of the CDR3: TGCGCCAGCAGCTTCGATCGGGGTTCACCCCTCCACTTT. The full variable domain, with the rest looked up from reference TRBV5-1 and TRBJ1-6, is KAGVTQTPRYLIKTRGQQVTLSCSPISGHRSVSWYQQTPGQGLQFLFEYFSETQRNKGNFPGRFSGRQFSNSRSEMNVSTLELGDSALYLCASSFDRGSPLHFGNGTRLTVT.

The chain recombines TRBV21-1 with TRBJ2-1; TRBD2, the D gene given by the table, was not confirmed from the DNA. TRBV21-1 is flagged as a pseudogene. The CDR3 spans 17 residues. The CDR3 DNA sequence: TGTGCCAGCAGCAAAGAGGGACTGGACACGGGGCTCAATGAGCAGTTCTTC. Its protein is CASSKEGLDTGLNEQFF.

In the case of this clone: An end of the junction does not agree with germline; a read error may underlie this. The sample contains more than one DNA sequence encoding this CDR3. CDR3 sequence (DNA): TGTGCTAGCAGCAGCCTCGGACAGGGGCGGGAGACCCAGTACTTC. The encoded protein is CASSSLGQGRETQYF. This chain links TRBV7-7 with TRBJ2-5; 9 nucleotides agree with TRBD1. This CDR3 is 15 amino acids long. Germline CDR1 SSHAT, CDR2 FNYEAQ (reference sequence).

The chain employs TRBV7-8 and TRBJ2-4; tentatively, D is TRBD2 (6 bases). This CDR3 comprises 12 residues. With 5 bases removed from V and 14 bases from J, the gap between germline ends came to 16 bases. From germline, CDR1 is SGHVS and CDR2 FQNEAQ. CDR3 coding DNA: TGTGCCAGCAGCCCAACCTGGGGGGAGGAGTACTTC. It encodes CASSPTWGEEYF.

CDR3 sequence (DNA): TGTGCCAGCAGCCGGACAGGCGGCCCCAAACACTCTGGAAACACCATATATTTT. It encodes CASSRTGGPKHSGNTIYF. The chain couples TRBV6-2 or TRBV6-3 to TRBJ1-3, with 7 nucleotides matching TRBD1. With V trimmed by 6 bases and J by 0 bases, 14 bases remained unmatched. The CDR3 totals 18 residues. Germline V gene lookup returns CDR1 MNHEY and CDR2 SVGEGT.

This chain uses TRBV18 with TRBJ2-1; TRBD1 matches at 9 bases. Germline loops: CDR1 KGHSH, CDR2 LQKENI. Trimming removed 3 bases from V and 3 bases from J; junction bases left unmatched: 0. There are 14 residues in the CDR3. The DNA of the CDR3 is TGTGCCAGCTCACCGACAGGGGGCTACAATGAGCAGTTCTTC. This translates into CASSPTGGYNEQFF.

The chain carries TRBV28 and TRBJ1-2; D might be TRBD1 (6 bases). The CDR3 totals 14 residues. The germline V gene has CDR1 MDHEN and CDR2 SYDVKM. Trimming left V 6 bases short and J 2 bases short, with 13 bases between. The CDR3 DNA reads TGTGCCAGCAGCCCGGGGGGGCAGAACTATGGCTACACCTTC. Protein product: CASSPGGQNYGYTF.

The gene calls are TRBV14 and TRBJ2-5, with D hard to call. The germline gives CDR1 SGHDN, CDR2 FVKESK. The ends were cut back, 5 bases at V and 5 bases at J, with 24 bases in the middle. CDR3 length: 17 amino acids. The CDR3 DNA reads TGTGCCAGCAGCATACAGAAAACATTCACTCGGTCTGAGACCCAGTACTTC. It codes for CASSIQKTFTRSETQYF.